The entry that follows covers one T cell receptor beta chain sequence. Looked up from germline, CDR1 is ENHRY and CDR2 is SYGVKD. The CDR3 sequence is 16 residues long. The V end was cut by 2 bases, the J end by 0 bases, with 11 bases between. The data originate from a study of blood T cell repertoires in COVID-19. How the authors handled the data: Nucleated cell counts were estimated from reference gene primer amplification. Produced via immunoSEQ multiplex PCR; TCRdb's table is partial and in-frame only. That table furnishes V, J and clone size, whereas the DNA furnished D and trimming. The repertoire has around 94,000 clones, about 87% of them found once; the top ten carry around 3%.

This chain connects TRBV10-3 to TRBJ2-1; perhaps TRBD2 as D (7 bases). This receptor was obtained from a man between 50 and 59 years old with active or convalescent COVID-19. Sequencing used peripheral blood. In DNA form, the CDR3 reads TGTGCCATCAGTGAGAGGGGGGGGTCCTCCTACAATGAGCAGTTCTTC. This codes for CAISERGGSSYNEQFF.